A single T cell receptor (beta chain) is shown here with its context. Antigen: not known. As for the donors, each was a healthy bone marrow donor. Trimming removed 7 bases from V and 0 bases from J; junction bases left unmatched: 8. The CDR3 is 15 residues long. CDR1 and CDR2 (germline): MNHEY, SVGAGI. The data are from a study of cytomegalovirus exposure and HLA in healthy donors. Study-level points and caveats: In a later analysis, HLA-C alleles had the fewest associated TCRs, DRB1 alleles the most.

Primers included in the PCR were 60 Vbeta and 13 Jbeta primers. The repertoire was sequenced with immunoSEQ multiplex PCR; TCRdb's copy has only in-frame clones and lacks some. The table includes fewer than 250,000 clones, almost 80% detected once. Sample: PBMCs. This clonotype was sampled from a woman between 18 and 30 years old in good health and CMV-seronegative. The chain combines TRBV6-5 with TRBJ2-7; 8 nucleotides line up with TRBD2. The CDR3 here is CASTIAGGSSYEQYF. CDR3 bases: TGTGCCAGCACAATCGCGGGAGGCAGCTCCTACGAGCAGTACTTC.